This T cell receptor (beta chain) is from a study of regulatory T cells in long-lasting Graves disease. General study points: There was favoring of TRBV28, TRBJ1-2 and TRBJ2-5 in persistent disease.

As to time point: newly diagnosed GD, antithyroid drugs for less than 3 months. Extracted PBMC RNA gave rise to the TCR library. V was clipped by 4 bases and J by 6 bases; unmatched bases: 5. The CDR3 sequence is 14 residues long. The germline gives CDR1 SNHLY, CDR2 FYNNEI. With iRepertoire HTBI primers and Arm-PCR of CDR3 regions, TCR beta libraries were built. One entry per CDR3 protein, called by TCRdb with MiXCR from the multiplex PCR reads. This table holds 550,000 to 600,000 distinct CDR3 sequences, 16% found once. This clonotype came up many times. Its antigen is undetermined. The same data also contributed to another study, on T cells in Graves' hyperthyroidism and ophthalmopathy.

The V call is TRBV2, the J call TRBJ2-7, with TRBD1 matching 11 bases. The receptor comes from a young man with Graves disease. Here the sequenced sample was peripheral blood mononuclear cells (PBMCs), taken at new diagnosis, from a patient treated with antithyroid drugs. CDR3 residues: CASSADRGRIEQYF. The CDR3, as DNA: TGTGCCAGCAGTGCGGACAGGGGGCGAATCGAGCAGTACTTC.